The entry below gives a single T cell receptor beta chain sequence along with its context. TCRdb keeps only in-frame clones here, not all; method: immunoSEQ multiplex PCR. The data show about 27,000 clones, about 70% seen once. This entry is derived from a study of cytotoxic CD8 clonotypes in ibrutinib-treated CLL. In germline, CDR1 is MGHRA, CDR2 YSYEKL. The ends were cut back, 10 bases at V and 6 bases at J, with 18 bases in the middle. This CDR3 is built from 14 residues. The chain links TRBV4-1 to TRBJ2-2; unclear D gene. This specimen was PBMCs, taken after 24 months of ibrutinib treatment. The sequence was collected from a human donor with chronic lymphocytic leukemia. The CDR3 nucleotides read TGCGCCACCTCCCCCGTTTCCCGGGCCGGGGAGCTGTTTTTT. Amino acid sequence: CATSPVSRAGELFF.